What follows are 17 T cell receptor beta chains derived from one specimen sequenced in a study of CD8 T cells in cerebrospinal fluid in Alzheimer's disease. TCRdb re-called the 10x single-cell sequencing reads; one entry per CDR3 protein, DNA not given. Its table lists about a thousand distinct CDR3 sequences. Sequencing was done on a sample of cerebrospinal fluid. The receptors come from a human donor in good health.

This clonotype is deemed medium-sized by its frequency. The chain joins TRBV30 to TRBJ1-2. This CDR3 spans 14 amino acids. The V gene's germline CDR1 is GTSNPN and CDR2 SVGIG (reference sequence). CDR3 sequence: CAWTSLRAVNGYTF. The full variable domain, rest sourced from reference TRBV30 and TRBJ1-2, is SQTIHQWPATLVQPVGSPLSLECTVEGTSNPNLYWYRQAAGRGLQLLFYSVGIGQISSEVPQNLSASRPQDRQFILSSKKLLLSDSGFYLCAWTSLRAVNGYTFGSGTRLTVV.

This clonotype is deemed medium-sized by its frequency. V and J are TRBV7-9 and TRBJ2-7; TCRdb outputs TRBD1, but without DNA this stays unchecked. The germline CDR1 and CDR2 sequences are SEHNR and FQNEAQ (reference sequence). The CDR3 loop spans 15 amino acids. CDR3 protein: CASRPWGAEGYEQYF.

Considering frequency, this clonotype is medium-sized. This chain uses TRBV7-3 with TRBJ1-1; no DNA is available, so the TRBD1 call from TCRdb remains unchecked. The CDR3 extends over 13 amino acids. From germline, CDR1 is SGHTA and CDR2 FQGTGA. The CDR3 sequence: CASSLAGSGEAFF.

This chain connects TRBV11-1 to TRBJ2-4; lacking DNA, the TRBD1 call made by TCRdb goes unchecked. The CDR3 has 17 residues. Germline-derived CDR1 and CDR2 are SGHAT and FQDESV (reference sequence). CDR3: CASSPRKGGLSLNIQYF.

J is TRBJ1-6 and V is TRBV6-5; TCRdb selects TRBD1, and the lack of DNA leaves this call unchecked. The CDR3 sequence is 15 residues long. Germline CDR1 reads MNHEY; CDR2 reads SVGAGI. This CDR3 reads CASSSRASYNSPLHF.

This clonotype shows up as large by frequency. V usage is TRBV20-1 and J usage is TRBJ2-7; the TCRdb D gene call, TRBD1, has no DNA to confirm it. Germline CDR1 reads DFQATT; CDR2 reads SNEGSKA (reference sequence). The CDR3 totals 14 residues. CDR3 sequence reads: CSARVAGGVNEQYF.

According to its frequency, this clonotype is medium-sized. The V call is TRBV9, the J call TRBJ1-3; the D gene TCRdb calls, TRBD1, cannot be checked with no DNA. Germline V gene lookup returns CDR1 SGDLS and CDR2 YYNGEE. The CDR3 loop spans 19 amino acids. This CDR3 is CASSVEGRGQGSSGNTIYF.

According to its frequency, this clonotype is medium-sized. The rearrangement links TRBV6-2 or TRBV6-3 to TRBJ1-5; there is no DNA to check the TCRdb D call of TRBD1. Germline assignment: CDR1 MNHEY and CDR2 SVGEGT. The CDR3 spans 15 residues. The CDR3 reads CASSYRGLSNQPQHF.

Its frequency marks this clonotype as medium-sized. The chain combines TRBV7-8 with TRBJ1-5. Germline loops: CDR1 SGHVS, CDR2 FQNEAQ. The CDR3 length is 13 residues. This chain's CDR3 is CASSLVEGQPQHF.

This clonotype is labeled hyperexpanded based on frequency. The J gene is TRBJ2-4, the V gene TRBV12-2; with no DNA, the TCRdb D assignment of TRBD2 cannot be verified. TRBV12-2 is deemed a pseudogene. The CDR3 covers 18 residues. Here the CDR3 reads CASRLARADLLAKNIQYF.

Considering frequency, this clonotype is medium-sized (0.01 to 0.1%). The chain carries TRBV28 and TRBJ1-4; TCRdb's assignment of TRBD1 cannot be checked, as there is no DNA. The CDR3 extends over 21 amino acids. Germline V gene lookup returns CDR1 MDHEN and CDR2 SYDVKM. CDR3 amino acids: CASSLGSTGEVLRKTNEKLFF. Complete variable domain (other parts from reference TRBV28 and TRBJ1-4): DVKVTQSSRYLVKRTGEKVFLECVQDMDHENMFWYRQDPGLGLRLIYFSYDVKMKEKGDIPEGYSVSREKKERFSLILESASTNQTSMYLCASSLGSTGEVLRKTNEKLFFGSGTQLSVL.

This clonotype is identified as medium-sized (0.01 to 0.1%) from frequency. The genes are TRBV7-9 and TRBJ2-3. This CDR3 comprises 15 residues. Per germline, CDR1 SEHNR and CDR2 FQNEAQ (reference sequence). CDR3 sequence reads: CASSLGWTSADTQYF.

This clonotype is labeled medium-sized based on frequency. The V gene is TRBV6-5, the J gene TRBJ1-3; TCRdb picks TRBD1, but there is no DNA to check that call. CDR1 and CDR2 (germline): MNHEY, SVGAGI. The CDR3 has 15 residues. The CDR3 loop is CASTRDRVSGNTIYF.

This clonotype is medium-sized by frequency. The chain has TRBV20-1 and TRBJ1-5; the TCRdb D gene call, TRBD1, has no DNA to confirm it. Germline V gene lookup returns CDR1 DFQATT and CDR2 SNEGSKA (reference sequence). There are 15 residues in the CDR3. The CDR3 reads CSVHRAGPTNQPQHF.

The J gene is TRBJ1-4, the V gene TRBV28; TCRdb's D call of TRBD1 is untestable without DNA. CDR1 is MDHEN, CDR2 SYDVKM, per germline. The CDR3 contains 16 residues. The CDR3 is CASTPFNPGANEKLFF.

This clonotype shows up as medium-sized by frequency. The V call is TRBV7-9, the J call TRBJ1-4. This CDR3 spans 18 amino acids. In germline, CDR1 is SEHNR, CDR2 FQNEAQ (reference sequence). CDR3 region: CASSLTHSLLATNEKLFF.

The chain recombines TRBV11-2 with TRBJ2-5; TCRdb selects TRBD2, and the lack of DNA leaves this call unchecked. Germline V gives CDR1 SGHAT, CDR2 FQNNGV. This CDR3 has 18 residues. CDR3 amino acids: CASSLIGNRPSRGETQYF.